The 23 T cell receptor beta chains below come from one sample, sequenced in a study of T cells in narcolepsy. Produced via immunoSEQ multiplex PCR; TCRdb's table is partial and in-frame only. The table includes roughly 24,000 clones, about 80% detected once. Sequenced input: memory (CD45RA-) CD4+ T cells from blood. All receptors come from a human donor in good health.

This clone was recorded once. V usage is TRBV11-2 and J usage is TRBJ2-5; D ambiguous. This CDR3 has 15 residues. Looked up from germline, CDR1 is SGHAT and CDR2 is FQNNGV. Trimming stripped 2 bases from V and 2 bases from J, with 12 bases between. CDR3 nucleotide sequence: TGTGCCAGCAGCTTACAGGAAGGAATACAAGAGACCCAGTACTTC. It codes for CASSLQEGIQETQYF.

Concerning this clone itself: This sample includes further DNA sequences coding for the same CDR3. This chain links TRBV11-3 with TRBJ1-3; a possible D gene is TRBD1 (5 bases). V gave up 5 bases and J gave up 2 bases, with 13 bases separating them. The CDR3 is 15 residues long. Germline CDR1 is SGHNT and CDR2 is YENEEA. Written as DNA, the CDR3 is TGTGCCAGCAGCCCCGGGCAGGGTCCTGGAAACACCATATATTTT. Translated, it gives CASSPGQGPGNTIYF.

This clone was seen only once. At one boundary the junction diverges from the germline segment, which might be a read error. The V gene is TRBV6-1, the J gene TRBJ1-5; TRBD1 is a possible D gene (6 bases). CDR1 is MNHNS and CDR2 is SASEGT in the germline V gene. The CDR3 sequence is 15 residues long. CDR3 region: CASRVEGVSNQSQHF. The CDR3 DNA follows: TGTGCCAGCAGGGTAGAGGGGGTTAGCAATCAGTCCCAGCATTTT.

V and J are TRBV7-9 and TRBJ2-5, with D maybe TRBD2 (6 bases). Per the germline V gene, CDR1 is SEHNR and CDR2 is FQNEAQ (reference sequence). Trimming shortened V by 1 base and J by 6 bases, and 12 bases separated the two germline ends. There are 14 residues in the CDR3. CDR3: CASSLGQAGKTQYF. Written as DNA, the CDR3 is TGTGCCAGCAGCTTAGGGCAGGCGGGGAAGACCCAGTACTTC.

The sample holds a few counts of this clone. The V gene is TRBV7-9, the J gene TRBJ1-6, with TRBD1 matching over 9 bases. Unmatched junction bases numbered 8, after V lost 4 bases and J lost 7 bases. Germline values: CDR1 SEHNR, CDR2 FQNEAQ (reference sequence). The CDR3 spans 16 residues. The CDR3 DNA is TGTGCCAGCAGCTCCGTCATGGGACAGGGAAATTCACCCCTCCACTTT. Translation gives CASSSVMGQGNSPLHF.

The rearrangement joins TRBV9 to TRBJ1-5, with D hard to call. The CDR3 is 16 residues long. Trimming stripped 0 bases from V and 3 bases from J, with 13 bases between. Germline V lookup: CDR1 SGDLS, CDR2 YYNGEE. The CDR3 protein is CASSVGPTGYNQPQHF. In DNA, the CDR3 is TGTGCCAGCAGCGTAGGTCCTACGGGGTACAATCAGCCCCAGCATTTT.

The chain carries TRBV29-1 and TRBJ1-2, with a tentative D call TRBD1 (5 bases). The CDR3 totals 13 residues. Trimming stripped 3 bases from V and 1 base from J, with 9 bases between. Germline V gene lookup returns CDR1 SQVTM and CDR2 ANQGSEA. DNA of the CDR3: TGCAGCGTTGACAGGGAGCTTAACTATGGCTACACCTTC. Protein: CSVDRELNYGYTF. Filled out from reference TRBV29-1 and TRBJ1-2, the complete variable domain reads SAVISQKPSRDICQRGTSLTIQCQVDSQVTMMFWYRQQPGQSLTLIATANQGSEATYESGFVIDKFPISRPNLTFSTLTVSNMSPEDSSIYLCSVDRELNYGYTFGSGTRLTVV.

This sequence joins TRBV9 and TRBJ2-4; maybe TRBD2 (7 bases). Germline CDR1 and CDR2: SGDLS and YYNGEE. The CDR3 runs to 14 residues. V was shortened by 0 bases and J by 9 bases, with 13 bases between the two germline ends. CDR3 loop: CASSVEQGGPIQYF. In DNA, the CDR3 is TGTGCCAGCAGCGTAGAACAGGGAGGGCCCATTCAGTACTTC. The entire variable domain, with the rest obtained from reference TRBV9 and TRBJ2-4, is as follows: DSGVTQTPKHLITATGQRVTLRCSPRSGDLSVYWYQQSLDQGLQFLIQYYNGEERAKGNILERFSAQQFPDLHSELNLSSLELGDSALYFCASSVEQGGPIQYFGAGTRLSVL.

This clone has a handful of counts. The chain employs TRBV6-1 and TRBJ1-3; weak D call: TRBD1 (5 bases). Germline assignment: CDR1 MNHNS and CDR2 SASEGT. V was clipped by 4 bases and J by 2 bases, with 6 bases between them. CDR3 length: 13 residues. CDR3 in amino acids: CASSAGAGNTIYF. CDR3 bases: TGTGCCAGCAGTGCGGGGGCTGGAAACACCATATATTTT.

In this sample, this clone turned up once. At one end the junction does not follow the germline gene, possibly because of a read error. The rearrangement uses TRBV5-4 and TRBJ2-7, with D unresolved. The CDR3 totals 13 residues. The germline CDR1 and CDR2 sequences are SGHNT and YYREEE (reference sequence). As DNA, the CDR3 is TGCGCCAGCAGCTTGATAGTCGGCTACGAGCAGTACTTC. Translating it yields CASSLIVGYEQYF. Drawing the rest from reference TRBV5-4 and TRBJ2-7, the complete variable domain is ETGVTQSPTHLIKTRGQQVTLRCSSQSGHNTVSWYQQALGQGPQFIFQYYREEENGRGNFPPRFSGLQFPNYSSELNVNALELDDSALYLCASSLIVGYEQYFGPGTRLTVT.

The V call is TRBV6-6, the J call TRBJ2-6; D may be TRBD1 (5 bases). V lost 5 bases to trimming and J lost 15 bases, with 17 bases between them. The CDR3 covers 13 residues. Per germline, CDR1 MNHNY and CDR2 SVGAGI (reference sequence). The CDR3 region has the DNA TGTGCCAGCAGTCCCACCCTTCAGGGTCGCCTGACTTTC. This translates into CASSPTLQGRLTF.

The chain carries TRBV7-9 and TRBJ2-7; D call uncertain. The CDR3 contains 14 residues. V lost 3 bases, J lost 0 bases, and 9 bases lay in between. The germline V gene encodes CDR1 SEHNR and CDR2 FQNEAQ (reference sequence). The CDR3 coding sequence is TGTGCCAGCAGCTTGGCGAGCAGCTCCTACGAGCAGTACTTC. It specifies CASSLASSSYEQYF.

J is TRBJ2-5 and V is TRBV11-3; D gene unclear. CDR3 size: 11 residues. The germline V gene has CDR1 SGHNT and CDR2 YENEEA. V lost 0 bases to trimming and J lost 4 bases, with 0 bases between them. CDR3 loop: CASSLEETQYF. In DNA, the CDR3 is TGTGCCAGCAGCTTAGAAGAGACCCAGTACTTC.

This chain's CDR3 is CASSLAGGSSYEQYF. The CDR3 DNA is TGTGCCAGCAGCTTAGCAGGGGGTTCTTCGTACGAGCAGTACTTC. The chain has TRBV7-9 and TRBJ2-7, with D tentatively TRBD1 (6 bases). V was clipped by 0 bases and J by 4 bases, with 13 bases between them. The CDR3 totals 15 residues. Per the germline V gene, CDR1 is SEHNR and CDR2 is FQNEAQ (reference sequence).

This clone showed up just a few times. The chain has TRBV6-1 and TRBJ2-5, with 14 bases identical to TRBD2. The CDR3 has 19 amino acids. CDR1 is MNHNS, CDR2 SASEGT, per germline. V was pared by 3 bases and J by 5 bases, with 14 bases of the junction left unmatched. As DNA, the CDR3 is TGTGCCAGCAGTGATGGGAGACTAGCGGGGGGGTCTGCCTTGGAGACCCAGTACTTC. Protein sequence: CASSDGRLAGGSALETQYF.

The rearrangement joins TRBV7-2 to TRBJ2-5; the match to TRBD2 covers 9 bases. CDR1 is SGHTA, CDR2 FQGNSA, per germline. The CDR3 is made up of 16 amino acids. V gave up 5 bases and J gave up 5 bases; unmatched junction bases: 12. Here the CDR3 reads CASSRRKAGGFETQYF. DNA for the CDR3: TGTGCCAGCAGCCGCAGGAAAGCGGGGGGTTTTGAGACCCAGTACTTC.

V usage is TRBV30 and J usage is TRBJ1-4; TRBD1 matches 7 bases. Germline CDR1 is GTSNPN and CDR2 is SVGIG (reference sequence). CDR3 size: 16 residues. The J segment lost 4 bases and the V segment lost 4 bases, leaving 12 bases of the junction unmatched. CDR3 sequence: CAWKSPGTAHNEKLFF. CDR3 coding DNA: TGTGCCTGGAAATCTCCCGGGACAGCACATAATGAAAAACTGTTTTTT.

The CDR3 DNA reads TGTGCCAGCAGCTTAGCCAAACGGGGGGCCAACTATGGCTACACCTTC. Protein product: CASSLAKRGANYGYTF. V usage is TRBV7-8 and J usage is TRBJ1-2, with D possibly TRBD1 on 6 matching bases. V dropped 0 bases and J dropped 2 bases, with 13 bases sitting between them. CDR3 length equals 16 residues. Germline CDR1 is SGHVS and CDR2 is FQNEAQ.

J is TRBJ2-6 and V is TRBV5-6; no clear D gene. Trimming shortened V by 3 bases and J by 4 bases, and 8 bases separated the two germline ends. The CDR3 sequence is 14 residues long. The germline V gene has CDR1 SGHDT and CDR2 YYEEEE. The CDR3 sequence is CASSSQTGANVLTF. The CDR3 DNA sequence: TGTGCCAGCAGCTCCCAGACAGGGGCCAACGTCCTGACTTTC. The full variable domain, completed using reference TRBV5-6 and TRBJ2-6, is DAGVTQSPTHLIKTRGQQVTLRCSPKSGHDTVSWYQQALGQGPQFIFQYYEEEERQRGNFPDRFSGHQFPNYSSELNVNALLLGDSALYLCASSSQTGANVLTFGAGSRLTVL.

The chain is built from TRBV18 and TRBJ1-1; tentative D call: TRBD1 (5 bases). The germline V and J ends were trimmed by 5 bases and 1 base, with 11 bases remaining between them. The CDR3 runs 14 residues. CDR1 and CDR2 from the germline V gene are KGHSH and LQKENI. CDR3 sequence (DNA): TGTGCCAGCTCAGGGACGCAGAGGAACACTGAAGCTTTCTTT. This translates into CASSGTQRNTEAFF.

The V call is TRBV7-9, the J call TRBJ2-3; D is possibly TRBD2 (5 bases). Germline V lookup: CDR1 SEHNR, CDR2 FQNEAQ (reference sequence). V dropped 3 bases and J dropped 1 base, with 11 bases sitting between them. CDR3 length equals 15 residues. The CDR3 region has the DNA TGTGCCAGCAGCTTTAAAGGGAGAGGCACAGATACGCAGTATTTT. Its translation is CASSFKGRGTDTQYF.

The V gene is TRBV19, the J gene TRBJ1-2; a possible D gene is TRBD1 (6 bases). In germline, CDR1 is LNHDA, CDR2 SQIVND (reference sequence). The CDR3 runs to 13 residues. The ends were cut back, 7 bases at V and 4 bases at J, with 13 bases in the middle. The CDR3 region is CASIRQVGYGYTF. The CDR3 nucleotides are TGTGCCAGTATACGACAGGTTGGCTATGGCTACACCTTC.

This chain joins TRBV6-1 and TRBJ2-3; 11 bases line up with TRBD2. The junction had 7 bases not matched to a gene; V was cut back by 6 bases and J by 5 bases. Germline assignment: CDR1 MNHNS and CDR2 SASEGT. The CDR3 is made up of 15 amino acids. For the CDR3, the DNA is TGTGCCAGCAGGTTTAGCGGGGGGGCGGGAGATACGCAGTATTTT. Protein product: CASRFSGGAGDTQYF.